Each of the 19 T cell receptor beta chains below was sequenced from the same sample in a study of blood T cells in healthy people across ages. Next came a second PCR, run for roughly 6 to 11 cycles, which used a sample-barcoded 5' primer along with a J-beta primer mix. One entry per CDR3 protein results from TCRdb running MiXCR on the 5' RACE reads. The repertoire holds around 520,000 distinct CDR3 sequences, with roughly a quarter as singletons. In addition, the sample was reused for a study of T cells of mothers and their children.

Material for sequencing was blood. The receptors shown here come from a boy younger than 10 in good health.

The rearrangement links TRBV7-2 to TRBJ1-1, with 8 nucleotides matching TRBD1. Germline V gene lookup returns CDR1 SGHTA and CDR2 FQGNSA. The V and J ends lost 5 bases and 1 base, in that order; junction bases with no gene match: 6. The CDR3 has 15 amino acids. This CDR3 reads CASSLPGTGNTEAFF. For the CDR3, the DNA is TGTGCCAGCAGCCTCCCCGGGACAGGGAACACTGAAGCTTTCTTT.

As regards this clonotype: The junction departs from the called germline gene at one end, perhaps through a read error. The chain links TRBV29-1 to TRBJ1-4, with no clear D. Germline-derived CDR1 and CDR2 are SQVTM and ANQGSEA. This CDR3 spans 11 amino acids. CDR3 amino acids: CRVEGREKLFF. The CDR3 DNA reads as TGCCGCGTTGAAGGGCGGGAAAAACTGTTTTTT.

There are a few counts of this clonotype. The V and J genes are TRBV3-1 and TRBJ2-5; 12 nucleotides agree with TRBD2. Matching the DNA end better, TRBJ2-7 makes the J call doubtful. The germline gives CDR1 LGHDT, CDR2 YNNKEL (reference sequence). This CDR3 is built from 17 residues. CDR3: CASSQAPTSGRTYEQYF. CDR3 in DNA: TGTGCCAGCAGCCAAGCCCCCACTAGCGGGAGGACCTACGAGCAGTACTTC.

The rearrangement joins TRBV5-1 to TRBJ2-7, with TRBD2 matching 7 bases. The closer fit of TRBJ2-1 to the DNA end suggests the J call may be wrong. The germline gives CDR1 SGHRS, CDR2 YFSETQ. The CDR3 sequence is 15 residues long. The chain's CDR3 is CASSLDGGSMNEQFF. Here the CDR3 DNA reads TGCGCCAGCAGCTTGGACGGGGGGTCGATGAATGAGCAGTTCTTC.

This clonotype was seen only a few times. The chain couples TRBV6-5 to TRBJ2-5; 11 positions match TRBD1. The germline V gene has CDR1 MNHEY and CDR2 SVGAGI. The length of the CDR3 is 14 residues. The trim removed 6 bases at V and 4 bases at J, leaving 4 bases unmatched. CDR3 sequence (DNA): TGTGCCAGCAGAGCAGGGACAGGGGGAGAGACCCAGTACTTC. As protein: CASRAGTGGETQYF.

The chain employs TRBV28 and TRBJ2-5; 11 bases line up with TRBD2. V gave up 6 bases and J gave up 4 bases; unmatched junction bases: 10. CDR3 size: 16 residues. Germline-derived CDR1 and CDR2 are MDHEN and SYDVKM. DNA for the CDR3: TGTGCCAGCAGCCTTAGCGGGGGGGCCCGGAGAGAGACCCAGTACTTC. This sequence encodes CASSLSGGARRETQYF.

This clonotype has more than one count but fewer than ten. V and J are TRBV7-2 and TRBJ2-5; the match to TRBD1 covers 10 bases. The DNA end is a closer match to TRBJ2-7, so the J assignment may be wrong. Germline CDR1 is SGHTA and CDR2 is FQGNSA. The CDR3 is made up of 15 amino acids. CDR3 amino acids: CASSSRGTGVHEQYF. The CDR3 DNA is TGTGCCAGCAGCTCGAGAGGGACAGGGGTCCACGAGCAGTACTTC.

This chain uses TRBV7-2 with TRBJ2-3; D ambiguous. The CDR3 spans 15 residues. In germline, CDR1 is SGHTA, CDR2 FQGNSA. Between the trimmed V and J ends, which lost 2 bases and 10 bases, there was a span of 19 bases. The CDR3: CASSLILRSPDAQYF. The CDR3 region has the DNA TGTGCCAGCAGCTTAATCTTACGTTCCCCAGACGCGCAGTATTTT.

V and J are TRBV6-5 and TRBJ1-4; the D is unclear. This CDR3 spans 13 amino acids. Germline values: CDR1 MNHEY, CDR2 SVGAGI. Trimming removed 2 bases at V and 10 bases at J, with 11 bases between. In DNA, the CDR3 is TGTGCCAGCAGTTACAAGCTGGGAGGAAAACTGTTTTTT. This translates into CASSYKLGGKLFF.

The J gene is TRBJ2-5, the V gene TRBV7-9, with 8 bases identical to TRBD1. The DNA end favors TRBJ2-1, so the J call may be wrong. The CDR3 is 12 residues long. The germline CDR1 and CDR2 sequences are SEHNR and FQNEAQ (reference sequence). The CDR3 sequence: CASSSTGVEQFF. CDR3 sequence (DNA): TGTGCCAGCAGCTCGACAGGGGTTGAGCAGTTCTTC.

This clonotype was recorded a few times. This chain links TRBV11-2 with TRBJ2-3; perhaps TRBD2 as D (7 bases). The CDR3 totals 15 residues. The germline V and J ends were trimmed by 0 bases and 5 bases, with 12 bases remaining between them. Germline V CDR1 and CDR2: SGHAT, FQNNGV. The DNA for the CDR3 is TGTGCCAGCAGCTTAGACGGGGGGCTCGGAGATACGCAGTATTTT. Its protein is CASSLDGGLGDTQYF.

This clonotype was recorded a few times. The CDR3 protein is CSARAPRQGDGYTF. The CDR3 DNA sequence: TGCAGTGCTAGAGCCCCGCGACAGGGAGATGGCTACACCTTC. This sequence joins TRBV20-1 and TRBJ1-2; 7 nucleotides agree with TRBD1. Germline assignment: CDR1 DFQATT and CDR2 SNEGSKA (reference sequence). The CDR3 has 14 residues. J lost 6 bases, V lost 1 base, and 8 bases had no gene match.

In its sample, this clonotype was seen a few times. This chain connects TRBV4-1 to TRBJ2-1, with 9 bases that match TRBD1. The CDR3 loop spans 15 amino acids. Germline V gene sequence: CDR1 MGHRA, CDR2 YSYEKL. J lost 8 bases, V lost 3 bases, and 8 bases had no gene match. The CDR3 sequence: CASSQPGQGKDEQFF. DNA of the CDR3: TGCGCCAGCAGCCAGCCGGGACAGGGAAAGGATGAGCAGTTCTTC.

The V and J genes are TRBV11-2 and TRBJ2-7; possibly TRBD1 for D (6 bases). The CDR3 length is 15 residues. The germline V gene has CDR1 SGHAT and CDR2 FQNNGV. With 6 bases removed from V and 1 base from J, the gap between germline ends came to 16 bases. The CDR3 sequence is CASSLGQSGSYEQYF. The CDR3 coding sequence is TGTGCCAGCAGTCTAGGACAGTCAGGTTCCTACGAGCAGTACTTC.

As concerns this clonotype: A junction boundary mismatches the germline segment, possibly from a read error. The chain recombines TRBV7-9 with TRBJ2-5; TRBD1 matches at 8 bases. Germline lookup yields CDR1 SEHNR and CDR2 FQNEAQ (reference sequence). The CDR3 extends over 15 amino acids. The CDR3 DNA reads as TGTGTCAGCAGCCAGGACAGGGTAAAGAAAGAGACCCAGTACTTC. Its translation is CVSSQDRVKKETQYF.

The table lists this clonotype with a few counts. CDR3 region: CASSLNHLAGANEQFF. Written as DNA, the CDR3 is TGTGCCAGCAGCTTAAACCATCTAGCGGGAGCCAATGAGCAGTTCTTC. This chain connects TRBV7-9 to TRBJ2-5; 10 positions agree with TRBD2. The better agreement between TRBJ2-1 and the DNA end casts doubt on the J call. The germline V gene encodes CDR1 SEHNR and CDR2 FQNEAQ (reference sequence). This CDR3 has 16 residues.

This clonotype has only a few counts. This chain connects TRBV19 to TRBJ2-7; D is unclear. This CDR3 region has 13 residues. Per germline, CDR1 LNHDA and CDR2 SQIVND (reference sequence). Trimming removed 7 bases from V and 2 bases from J, with 12 bases in between. The CDR3 sequence is CASIEDGPYEQYF. The CDR3, as DNA: TGTGCCAGTATTGAGGACGGGCCCTACGAGCAGTACTTC.

V is TRBV6-6 and J is TRBJ2-5; D is ambiguous. The J call is uncertain, as TRBJ2-1 better fits the DNA end. The V gene's germline CDR1 is MNHNY and CDR2 SVGAGI (reference sequence). The CDR3 consists of 13 residues. DNA for the CDR3: TGTGCCAGCAGTTACTCGGCGGAAAGTGAGCAGTTCTTC. This translates into CASSYSAESEQFF.

This clonotype has at least ten counts. This rearrangement joins TRBV6-2 or TRBV6-3 to TRBJ2-5; TRBD1 aligns across 7 bases. CDR3 size: 14 residues. Per germline, CDR1 MNHEY and CDR2 SVGEGT. V shed 7 bases and J 2 bases; nucleotides not matched to a gene: 7. CDR3 nucleotide sequence: TGTGCCAGCAAAGCGACAGGGAATCAAGAGACCCAGTACTTC. Translated: CASKATGNQETQYF.